This T cell receptor (beta chain) was profiled in a study of OX40 agonist ivuxolimab in advanced cancers. Findings and caveats of the study: CD4+ and CD8+ T cells in blood underwent clonal expansion by week 6 at 0.1 to 3.0 mg/kg.

With 2 bases removed from V and 0 bases from J, the gap between germline ends came to 8 bases. Germline V gene data show CDR1 as PRHDT and CDR2 as FYEKMQ (reference sequence). The CDR3 covers 14 residues. TCRdb keeps only in-frame clones here, not all; method: immunoSEQ multiplex PCR. Here the sample spans some 67,000 clones, around 88% being singletons. Points on this clone: Its target is not known.

The V and J genes are TRBV13 and TRBJ2-7; D is unclear. The sequence was collected from an adult with an advanced solid tumor such as melanoma, head and neck, liver or kidney cancer. Specimen: CD4+ or CD8+ T cells sorted from blood, collected in a trial of the OX40 agonist ivuxolimab. CDR3 bases: TGTGCCAGCAGCTTATATTACAGCTCCTACGAGCAGTACTTC. Translating it yields CASSLYYSSYEQYF.